This T cell receptor (beta chain) was sequenced during a study of Graves' ophthalmopathy and Graves' hyperthyroidism. Findings of the study overall: Ophthalmopathy versus stable hyperthyroidism: 13-signature model gave around 85% sensitivity, around 81% specificity. This model predicted ophthalmopathy progression (sensitivity around 71%, specificity around 72%).

There are many counts of this clonotype. The antigen is undetermined. The authors amplified TCR beta CDR3 regions, and they did so from RNA transcripts for repertoire sequencing. The workflow started with a first-round RT-PCR run with HTBI primers and then moved on to a second-round multiplex PCR. TCRdb called the multiplex PCR reads again in MiXCR, with one record for every CDR3 protein. The repertoire holds more than 300,000 distinct CDR3 sequences, with roughly a sixth as singletons. The V gene lost 4 bases and the J gene lost 2 bases, with 11 bases spanning the gap. The CDR3 has 15 amino acids. Germline CDR1 is MNHNS and CDR2 is SASEGT.

The J gene is TRBJ2-2, the V gene TRBV6-1; D is undetermined. The sample taken for sequencing was peripheral blood. This receptor was taken from an adult woman with stable Graves' hyperthyroidism. The CDR3 sequence: CASSVWQVNTGELFF. CDR3 sequence (DNA): TGTGCCAGCAGTGTGTGGCAGGTCAACACCGGGGAGCTGTTTTTT.